This record covers a single T cell receptor (beta chain). Its antigen is currently unknown. This same CDR3 is encoded by further DNA sequences in the sample. The CD4+ fraction was divided into a CD45RA+ naive subset and a CD45RA-negative memory subset. Libraries were prepared by immunoSEQ multiplex PCR; TCRdb keeps only in-frame clonotypes and omits some of them. The sample carries some 2,000,000 clones, 90% to 97% recorded once. Trimming removed 3 bases from V and 3 bases from J, with 11 bases in between. This CDR3 comprises 14 residues. Germline V gene lookup returns CDR1 SGHNT and CDR2 YYREEE (reference sequence). The data are from a study of shared clonotypes between healthy human individuals. Study-level results: Expectations were that clonotype sharing among donors would be affected by sequencing depth. The donor pool, a small one, limited the genetic and exposure-history diversity represented. The study found lower generation probabilities in non-shared clonotypes than in those shared by all four donors.

The source material was naive CD4+ T cells sorted from blood. As to subset: CD45RA+ positively selected. This chain links TRBV5-4 with TRBJ2-3; D gene unclear. The TCR was taken from a man between 18 and 29 years old in good health. CDR3 region: CASSSPGRTDTQYF. In DNA, the CDR3 is TGTGCCAGCAGCTCTCCAGGAAGGACAGATACGCAGTATTTT.